These T cell receptor beta chains were read from a single sample in a study of OX40 agonist ivuxolimab in advanced cancers. Data came from immunoSEQ multiplex PCR; TCRdb stores just in-frame clones and leaves some out. The sample has some 57,000 clones; more than 75% are singletons. Specimen: CD4+ or CD8+ T cells sorted from blood, collected in a trial of the OX40 agonist ivuxolimab. These TCRs come from an adult with an advanced solid tumor such as melanoma, head and neck, liver or kidney cancer. The CDR3 runs from the conserved cysteine through the conserved F or W. Each record gives: clone size, D gene, V gene, J gene, CDR3 DNA, CDR3 protein. The D gene is left open where the match is weak. Part of the rows lack a size; the others show once, few, many or a class for expanded clones.

-,TRBD1,TRBV5-5,TRBJ1-4,TGTGCCAGCAGCGGGGGACAGGACTCTGATAAACTGTTTTTT,CASSGGQDSDKLFF
-,-,TRBV7-2,TRBJ2-3,TGTGCCAGCAGCTTGTACCGATCTGATACGCAGTATTTT,CASSLYRSDTQYF
-,TRBD2,TRBV5-1,TRBJ2-3,TGCGCCAGCAGCCCCGGGGCGGGAGGGCCGGGAGATACGCAGTATTTT,CASSPGAGGPGDTQYF
-,TRBD2,TRBV7-2,TRBJ2-3,TGTGCCAGCAGCTTAGGGGCTAGCGGGAGGGCCTACGCAGATACGCAGTATTTT,CASSLGASGRAYADTQYF
-,-,TRBV18,TRBJ2-7,TGTGCCAGCTCACCCGCGGGACGGGCCTACGAGCAGTACTTC,CASSPAGRAYEQYF
-,-,TRBV19,TRBJ1-2,TGTGCCAGTAGTATCGGACAGCGAACTCACTATGGCTACACCTTC,CASSIGQRTHYGYTF
-,-,TRBV7-2,TRBJ2-7,TGTGCCAGCAGCTTACGGCGGTCGGGCTACGAGCAGTACTTC,CASSLRRSGYEQYF
few,-,TRBV5-1,TRBJ1-2,TGCGCCAGCAGCCCCGGGAGCTACTATGGCTACACCTTC,CASSPGSYYGYTF
-,-,TRBV7-8,TRBJ2-5,TGTGCCAGCAGCGGGGAGGCAGTCCAAGAGACCCAGTACTTC,CASSGEAVQETQYF
-,-,TRBV29-1,TRBJ1-4,TGCAGCGTTGAAGCAGTGTCAGGGTGGTCCGAAAAACTGTTTTTT,CSVEAVSGWSEKLFF
-,TRBD1,TRBV7-9,TRBJ2-3,TGTGCCAGCAGCCCCTTGACAGGGGGCACAGATACGCAGTATTTT,CASSPLTGGTDTQYF
-,-,TRBV30,TRBJ2-1,TGTGCCTGGAGTGTAAGGGGACTCAGCTCCTACAATGAGCAGTTCTTC,CAWSVRGLSSYNEQFF
-,-,TRBV10-3,TRBJ2-2,TGTGCCATCAGTGATCGTCCTCGCACCGGGGAGCTGTTTTTT,CAISDRPRTGELFF
-,TRBD1,TRBV5-1,TRBJ2-2,TGCGCCAGCAGCTATTCGGGACAGGCGAACACCGGGGAGCTGTTTTTT,CASSYSGQANTGELFF
-,-,TRBV4-1,TRBJ1-2,TGCGCCAGCAGCCGACTCTTCAGGGCTCAGGGTCCCTATGGCTACACCTTC,CASSRLFRAQGPYGYTF
-,-,TRBV7-9,TRBJ1-3,TGTGCCAGCAGCTCCCCTGGGCAGCACTCTGGAAACACCATATATTTT,CASSSPGQHSGNTIYF
-,-,TRBV2,TRBJ2-3,TGTGCCAGCAGTGACTCTGGGAGCGGGGATACGCAGTATTTT,CASSDSGSGDTQYF
-,TRBD1,TRBV6-1,TRBJ2-7,TGTGCCAGCAGTGACCCCCTGCGGACAGGAAGCTACGAGCAGTACTTC,CASSDPLRTGSYEQYF
-,-,TRBV7-2,TRBJ2-1,TGTGCCAGCAGCTTAGCGCTGGGAGACCAGTTCTTC,CASSLALGDQFF
-,TRBD2,TRBV7-9,TRBJ2-5,TGTGCCAGCAGCCTTTTCATAGCGGGATCTCAAGAGACCCAGTACTTC,CASSLFIAGSQETQYF
-,-,TRBV5-1,TRBJ2-4,TGCGCCAGCAGCTTGGCCCTTCAGGTTGGGAACATTCAGTACTTC,CASSLALQVGNIQYF
-,-,TRBV7-2,TRBJ2-1,TGTGCCAGCAGCCAACACTCCTCCTACAATGAGCAGTTCTTC,CASSQHSSYNEQFF
-,-,TRBV19,TRBJ2-3,TGTGCCAGTAGTACGTGGGTCCCACTTAGCACAGATACGCAGTATTTT,CASSTWVPLSTDTQYF
-,TRBD2,TRBV5-4,TRBJ2-5,TGTGCCAGCAGCCCCCCGCCGCTAGCGGGGACCCAAGAGACCCAGTACTTC,CASSPPPLAGTQETQYF
once,-,TRBV19,TRBJ2-7,TGTGCCAGTAGCGATATAACCAAGGACTCATTCTCCTACGAGCAGTACTTC,CASSDITKDSFSYEQYF
-,-,TRBV9,TRBJ2-7,TGTGCCAGCAGCGTCGAAGGTCTCGGCGAGCAGTACTTC,CASSVEGLGEQYF
-,-,TRBV14,TRBJ2-5,TGTGCCAGCAGCCAAGTCCTCGGCGTACCGACCCAGTACTTC,CASSQVLGVPTQYF
few,-,TRBV7-8,TRBJ1-5,TGTGCCAGCAGCTTAGGGGCAGGGAAAGACAATCAGCCCCAGCATTTT,CASSLGAGKDNQPQHF
-,-,TRBV6-5,TRBJ2-7,TGTGCCAGCACCTCCCCCCACAGGGCCCCCTACGAGCAGTACTTC,CASTSPHRAPYEQYF
-,TRBD1,TRBV2,TRBJ2-2,TGTGCCAGCAAGACAGGGGCGGGAAACACCGGGGAGCTGTTTTTT,CASKTGAGNTGELFF
-,TRBD2,TRBV5-6,TRBJ2-1,TGTGCCAGCAGCTTACCGCGGGAGTTCCACAATGAGCAGTTCTTC,CASSLPREFHNEQFF
-,-,TRBV9,TRBJ2-2,TGTGCCAGCAGCGTAGAGCCGCCTGGGGAGCTGTTTTTT,CASSVEPPGELFF
once,TRBD2,TRBV28,TRBJ2-3,TGTGCCAGCAGGGCTCGCGGGGGGCTAGGCGGGCGCACAGATACGCAGTATTTT,CASRARGGLGGRTDTQYF
-,-,TRBV9,TRBJ2-3,TGTGCCAGCAGCGTGAGAGAACGGCGAGATACGCAGTATTTT,CASSVRERRDTQYF
-,-,TRBV9,TRBJ1-1,TGTGCCAGCAGCGTAGAGCAGGCGTTGAACACTGAAGCTTTCTTT,CASSVEQALNTEAFF
-,TRBD1,TRBV6-6,TRBJ1-4,TGTGCCAGCAGTTACTCTGACAGGGTTGGTGAAAAACTGTTTTTT,CASSYSDRVGEKLFF
-,TRBD2,TRBV7-8,TRBJ2-5,TGTGCCAGCAGCGCGGCTAGCGGGGGGGGGCCCCAGTACTTC,CASSAASGGGPQYF
-,-,TRBV19,TRBJ2-7,TGTGCCAGTAGTATTCAGACAGGATCCTACGAGCAGTACTTC,CASSIQTGSYEQYF
few,-,TRBV7-2,TRBJ2-3,TGTGCCAGCAGCTTAAGTTACTCACTAGCACAGGATACGCAGTATTTT,CASSLSYSLAQDTQYF
-,-,TRBV4-3,TRBJ1-1,TGCGCCAGCAGCCATAAGACGGGGGGGACTGCTGAAGCTTTCTTT,CASSHKTGGTAEAFF
few,-,TRBV5-7,TRBJ1-5,TGTGCCAGCAGCTTGGGGGGGGTTAGGGGCAATCAGCCCCAGCATTTT,CASSLGGVRGNQPQHF
-,-,TRBV7-2,TRBJ2-1,TGTGCCAGCAGCGCCCCCGGGACTTCCTTTTACAATGAGCAGTTCTTC,CASSAPGTSFYNEQFF
once,-,TRBV2,TRBJ2-7,TGTGCCAGCAGCTCGGATGGACTGGAACCTTACGAGCAGTACTTC,CASSSDGLEPYEQYF
-,TRBD1,TRBV25-1,TRBJ2-7,TGTGCCAGCAGTGAGGGGACAGGGGAGTACGAGCAGTACTTC,CASSEGTGEYEQYF
-,TRBD2,TRBV7-8,TRBJ2-7,TGTGCCAGCAGCTGGGGACTAGCGTTCTACGAGCAGTACTTC,CASSWGLAFYEQYF
-,-,TRBV5-6,TRBJ1-2,TGTGCCAGCAGCTTGGCCAGCTATGGCTACACCTTC,CASSLASYGYTF
-,-,TRBV7-2,TRBJ2-7,TGTGCCAGCAGCTTAGCGCCAGCGGGCCTTTCCTACGAGCAGTACTTC,CASSLAPAGLSYEQYF
-,-,TRBV18,TRBJ2-1,TGTGCCAGCTCACCATCCCAGGGTTACAATGAGCAGTTCTTC,CASSPSQGYNEQFF
-,-,TRBV5-6,TRBJ1-3,TGTGCCAGCTTGGGAGTAGGGACTGGAAACACCATATATTTT,CASLGVGTGNTIYF
-,TRBD2,TRBV7-6,TRBJ2-3,TGTGCCAGCAGCTTACTACTAGCGGGAGAAAAAGATACGCAGTATTTT,CASSLLLAGEKDTQYF
-,TRBD1,TRBV28,TRBJ2-7,TGTGCCAGCAACAGGGGAAAAGGCGAGCAGTACTTC,CASNRGKGEQYF
-,TRBD2,TRBV27,TRBJ2-1,TGTGCCAGCAGCGGACTGACGAGGCAGGGGCTAGCGGGAGTAGGTGAGCAGTTCTTC,CASSGLTRQGLAGVGEQFF
-,-,TRBV4-3,TRBJ2-3,TGCGCCAGCAGCCATGAGGGACCCCGCACAGATACGCAGTATTTT,CASSHEGPRTDTQYF
-,TRBD1,TRBV11-3,TRBJ2-5,TGTGCCAGCAGCTCCGGACAGGGCAGTGAGACCCAGTACTTC,CASSSGQGSETQYF
-,TRBD2,TRBV5-4,TRBJ2-7,TGTGCCAGCAGCTTGGAGGTTAGCGGGACGACCTTTTACGAGCAGTACTTC,CASSLEVSGTTFYEQYF
-,TRBD1,TRBV6-1,TRBJ2-2,TGTGCCAGCGTTACTGGGACAGGGTATAACGGGGAGCTGTTTTTT,CASVTGTGYNGELFF
-,-,TRBV7-2,TRBJ1-5,TGTGCCAGCAGCCCCATGACGGGCAATCAGCCCCAGCATTTT,CASSPMTGNQPQHF
-,-,TRBV9,TRBJ2-3,TGTGCCAGCAGCCCCCGACAGGCTAGCACAGATACGCAGTATTTT,CASSPRQASTDTQYF
-,TRBD1,TRBV7-7,TRBJ2-5,TGTGCTAGCAGCTTGGGGACAGGGGTGCAAGAGACCCAGTACTTC,CASSLGTGVQETQYF